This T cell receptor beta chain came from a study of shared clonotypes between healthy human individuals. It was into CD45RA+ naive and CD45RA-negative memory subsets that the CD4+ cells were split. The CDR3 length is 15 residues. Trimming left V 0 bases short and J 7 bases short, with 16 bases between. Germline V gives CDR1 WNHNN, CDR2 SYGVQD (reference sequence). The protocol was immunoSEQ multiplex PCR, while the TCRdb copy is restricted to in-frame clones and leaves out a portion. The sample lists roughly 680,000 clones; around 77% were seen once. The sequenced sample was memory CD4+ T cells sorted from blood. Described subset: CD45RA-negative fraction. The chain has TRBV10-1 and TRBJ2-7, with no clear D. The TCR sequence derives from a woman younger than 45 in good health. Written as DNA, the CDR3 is TGCGCCAGCAGTGAGTCGGCAGGCCCAGCGCGGGAGCAGTACTTC. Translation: CASSESAGPAREQYF.